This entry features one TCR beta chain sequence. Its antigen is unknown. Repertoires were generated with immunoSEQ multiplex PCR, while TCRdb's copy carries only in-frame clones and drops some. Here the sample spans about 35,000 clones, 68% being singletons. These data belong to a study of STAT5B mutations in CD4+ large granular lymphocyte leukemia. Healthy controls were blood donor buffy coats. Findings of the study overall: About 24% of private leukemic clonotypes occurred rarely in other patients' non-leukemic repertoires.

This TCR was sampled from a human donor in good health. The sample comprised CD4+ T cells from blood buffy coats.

CDR3 sequence (DNA): TGTGCCAGTAGTCAGGTGGGAAACACCATATATTTT. Translating it yields CASSQVGNTIYF. V usage is TRBV19 and J usage is TRBJ1-3; no firm D call. The germline gives CDR1 LNHDA, CDR2 SQIVND (reference sequence). The V gene lost 5 bases and the J gene lost 4 bases, with 6 bases spanning the gap. There are 12 residues in the CDR3.